Listed here are 13 T cell receptor beta chains from one sample, sequenced in a study of cytomegalovirus exposure and HLA in healthy donors. The study ran its PCR with 60 Vbeta and 13 Jbeta primers. The table came from immunoSEQ multiplex PCR; TCRdb's copy has only in-frame clones and leaves some out. Of 55,000 to 80,000 clones detected, 70% to 75% appear once; the ten largest clones hold 22%. The sequenced sample consisted of PBMCs. Source of these receptors: a woman aged 25 to 39 in good health and CMV-seropositive.

The J gene is TRBJ1-1, the V gene TRBV6-5, with 9 bases identical to TRBD1. Germline loops: CDR1 MNHEY, CDR2 SVGAGI. The CDR3 contains 14 residues. With 5 bases clipped from V and 5 bases from J, the junction kept 6 bases outside the gene matches. The CDR3 region is CASSQQGAQTEAFF. CDR3 in DNA: TGTGCCAGCAGTCAACAGGGGGCGCAAACTGAAGCTTTCTTT.

The rearrangement joins TRBV29-1 to TRBJ2-7; 7 bases are a match to TRBD1. The CDR3 spans 11 residues. V was pared by 5 bases and J by 6 bases, with 4 bases of the junction left unmatched. CDR1 is SQVTM and CDR2 is ANQGSEA in the germline V gene. The CDR3 region has the DNA TGCAGCGTTAAAGGGGGCGGCGAGCAGTACTTC. This sequence encodes CSVKGGGEQYF.

J is TRBJ2-7 and V is TRBV4-3; 11 nucleotides match TRBD2. Germline V lookup: CDR1 LGHNA, CDR2 YSLEER. The CDR3 totals 15 residues. V trimming: 3 bases; J trimming: 3 bases; junction bases outside the gene matches: 4. The CDR3 coding sequence is TGCGCCAGCAGCCACTTAGCGGGAGGGGACTACGAGCAGTACTTC. Translating it yields CASSHLAGGDYEQYF.

This clone has only a few counts. V and J are TRBV6-1 and TRBJ2-5, with 9 bases aligning to TRBD1. Germline V CDR1 and CDR2: MNHNS, SASEGT. Trimming cost V 6 bases and J 5 bases; bases outside gene matches: 10. The CDR3 sequence is 15 residues long. The CDR3 region has the DNA TGTGCCAGCAGCACAGTCGGCGGGACAGGGGAGACCCAGTACTTC. Translating gives CASSTVGGTGETQYF.

The rearrangement uses TRBV6-5 and TRBJ1-2, with D maybe TRBD1 (6 bases). Deletions cut 0 bases from V and 2 bases from J, with 10 bases between. Germline CDR1 and CDR2: MNHEY and SVGAGI. CDR3 length: 15 amino acids. The DNA of the CDR3 is TGTGCCAGCAGTTACTCAGCACAGGGCAACTATGGCTACACCTTC. Translating it yields CASSYSAQGNYGYTF.

This sequence joins TRBV13 and TRBJ1-2; unclear D gene. CDR3 length equals 15 residues. CDR1 is PRHDT and CDR2 is FYEKMQ in the germline V gene (reference sequence). The V gene lost 5 bases and the J gene lost 4 bases, with 17 bases spanning the gap. The CDR3 DNA reads TGTGCCAGCAGCCCTCGGGCGCGGGCTCCCTATGGCTACACCTTC. Its translation: CASSPRARAPYGYTF.

There are a few counts of this clone. The gene calls are TRBV29-1 and TRBJ2-1; TRBD2 aligns across 10 bases. V gave up 2 bases and J gave up 7 bases; unmatched junction bases: 5. Germline V gene lookup returns CDR1 SQVTM and CDR2 ANQGSEA. CDR3 size: 14 residues. CDR3 DNA: TGCAGCGTTGAACCTAGCGGGAGTGAGAATGAGCAGTTCTTC. It translates to CSVEPSGSENEQFF.

This chain connects TRBV9 to TRBJ2-7, with 7 bases fitting TRBD2. CDR1 and CDR2 (germline): SGDLS, YYNGEE. The V gene end was trimmed by 4 bases and the J gene end by 5 bases; junction bases not matched to a gene: 9. The CDR3 spans 14 residues. The CDR3 DNA is TGTGCCAGCAGCCCCGAGCGGGGTTGGCACGAGCAGTACTTC. Residues: CASSPERGWHEQYF.

This clone has just one count. The rearrangement joins TRBV6-5 to TRBJ1-5; D gene ambiguous. This CDR3 spans 13 amino acids. Looked up from germline, CDR1 is MNHEY and CDR2 is SVGAGI. The V gene lost 2 bases and the J gene lost 7 bases, with 9 bases spanning the gap. The CDR3: CASSYGGGQPQHF. The CDR3 nucleotides are TGTGCCAGCAGTTACGGTGGAGGGCAGCCCCAGCATTTT.

This clone was seen a few times. This rearrangement joins TRBV9 to TRBJ2-3; TRBD2 matches 9 bases. Germline lookup yields CDR1 SGDLS and CDR2 YYNGEE. The CDR3 spans 16 residues. The V and J ends lost 3 bases and 6 bases, in that order; junction bases with no gene match: 11. The DNA for the CDR3 is TGTGCCAGCAGCGGCGGTAGCGGGAGTCCCGAGGATACGCAGTATTTT. Protein product: CASSGGSGSPEDTQYF.

Only one count was recorded for this clone. The rearrangement links TRBV5-1 to TRBJ1-1; TRBD1 agrees at 9 bases. The germline CDR1 and CDR2 sequences are SGHRS and YFSETQ. The CDR3 extends over 16 amino acids. V trimming: 3 bases; J trimming: 5 bases; junction bases outside the gene matches: 11. This CDR3 is CASSWTGQGGGTEAFF. Here the CDR3 DNA reads TGCGCCAGCAGCTGGACGGGACAGGGAGGAGGGACTGAAGCTTTCTTT.

The gene calls are TRBV30 and TRBJ2-1; TRBD1 agrees at 8 bases. The germline V gene has CDR1 GTSNPN and CDR2 SVGIG (reference sequence). J was trimmed by 9 bases and V by 2 bases; bases with no gene match: 6. This CDR3 spans 13 amino acids. In nucleotides, the CDR3 is TGTGCCTGGAGTTTTTGGGGACAGGCTGAGCAGTTCTTC. Translated, it gives CAWSFWGQAEQFF.

This clone was counted only a few times. CDR3 coding DNA: TGTGCCAGCAGTCCTACCCCGACTGGGACCCAGTACTTC. Residues: CASSPTPTGTQYF. This sequence joins TRBV2 and TRBJ2-5; D remains unclear. CDR1 and CDR2 from the germline V gene are SNHLY and FYNNEI. With 5 bases removed from V and 7 bases from J, the gap between germline ends came to 14 bases. This CDR3 is 13 amino acids long.